The 7 T cell receptor beta chains below come from one sample, sequenced in a study of blood T cell repertoires in COVID-19. Libraries were prepared by immunoSEQ multiplex PCR; TCRdb keeps only in-frame clonotypes and omits some of them. There are 60,000 or so clones in the sample; roughly four fifths occur only once, and 28% lies in the top ten. Sample: peripheral blood. These receptors were collected from an elderly woman with acute or convalescent COVID-19.

V gene TRBV6-5 combines with J gene TRBJ1-2, with 9 bases lining up with TRBD1. This CDR3 has 15 amino acids. Trimming at V came to 6 bases and at J to 2 bases, leaving 7 bases not matched to a gene. Germline lookup yields CDR1 MNHEY and CDR2 SVGAGI. The CDR3 loop reads CASSLGQGRNYGYTF. In DNA, the CDR3 is TGTGCCAGCAGCCTTGGACAGGGGAGAAACTATGGCTACACCTTC.

Only a few counts were recorded for this clone. CDR3 amino acids: CASSSRIGGGTPNEKLFF. The CDR3, as DNA: TGTGCCAGCAGTTCCAGGATTGGGGGCGGAACCCCCAATGAAAAACTGTTTTTT. This chain joins TRBV3-1 (or the pseudogene TRBV3-2) and TRBJ1-4; TRBD1 might be the D (6 bases). The germline V gene encodes CDR1 LGHDT and CDR2 YNNKEL (reference sequence). CDR3 length: 18 amino acids. Trimming took 6 bases from V and 5 from J, leaving 25 bases between them.

The genes are TRBV6-1 and TRBJ2-7; a weak D match, TRBD2 (5 bases). Germline-derived CDR1 and CDR2 are MNHNS and SASEGT. The germline V and J ends were trimmed by 3 bases and 12 bases, with 21 bases remaining between them. The CDR3 spans 14 residues. Here the CDR3 reads CASSEVYEGSPRYF. The CDR3 DNA reads TGTGCCAGCAGTGAGGTCTATGAGGGATCCCCCCGGTACTTC.

The chain joins TRBV24-1 to TRBJ2-1, with 8 bases aligning to TRBD1. The ends lost 7 bases at V and 8 bases at J; junction bases unmatched: 18. The CDR3 spans 17 residues. The germline CDR1 and CDR2 sequences are KGHDR and SFDVKD. The CDR3 DNA follows: TGTGCCACCAGCGGTCCCGGGACAGGCCTTTCGGTGGATGAGCAGTTCTTC. This translates into CATSGPGTGLSVDEQFF.

V gene TRBV3-1 (or the pseudogene TRBV3-2) combines with J gene TRBJ2-2; 7 bases agree with TRBD2. Per germline, CDR1 LGHDT and CDR2 YNNKEL (reference sequence). V shed 1 base and J 3 bases; nucleotides not matched to a gene: 5. This CDR3 is 16 amino acids long. CDR3 bases: TGTGCCAGCAGCCAAGGCCGACTAGCCGACACCGGGGAGCTGTTTTTT. It codes for CASSQGRLADTGELFF.

The chain links TRBV12-3 or TRBV12-4 to TRBJ2-1; D gene ambiguous. CDR3 length: 13 amino acids. V gave up 3 bases and J gave up 5 bases, with 8 bases separating them. This CDR3 reads CASSFGSDNEQFF. DNA of the CDR3: TGTGCCAGCAGTTTCGGGTCCGACAATGAGCAGTTCTTC.

This clone is a singleton in its sample. The chain combines TRBV7-2 with TRBJ2-7; D is uncertain. Germline V lookup: CDR1 SGHTA, CDR2 FQGNSA. Trimming cost V 5 bases and J 7 bases, with 15 bases left between them. The CDR3 loop spans 13 amino acids. In nucleotides, the CDR3 is TGTGCCAGCAGCCGGAGCATTACGGTGGAGCAGTACTTC. Protein: CASSRSITVEQYF.